This is a list of T cell receptor beta chains from one sample in a study of T-cell reconstitution after alpha-beta-depleted transplantation in children. TCRdb reprocessed the PCR reads via MiXCR and lists one record per CDR3 protein. This table has about 400,000 distinct CDR3 sequences, over 20% appearing once. The sequenced sample was PBMCs from the stem cell graft donor, obtained from the stem cell graft. These receptors all stem from a human donor who donated a stem cell graft to a child with acute myeloid leukemia. CDR3s include the opening cysteine and the closing phenylalanine or tryptophan. Fields, in order: D gene, clone size, J gene, V gene, CDR3 DNA, CDR3 protein. A D gene is named only where the DNA matches it firmly. The size field is filled for only some rows; it gives once, few, many or a size class.

-,many,TRBJ2-3,TRBV4-3,TGCGCCAGCAGCCGAAACACGGAAGGACGTAAGGGGGGTACGCAGTATTTT,CASSRNTEGRKGGTQYF
TRBD1,many,TRBJ2-7,TRBV4-1,TGCGCCAGCAGCCATTATGGGGGACAGGGGGCCGACGAGCAGTACTTC,CASSHYGGQGADEQYF
TRBD1,many,TRBJ1-1,TRBV28,TGTGCCAGCAGGTCGCAGGGAGGGGGCCCTGAAGCTTTCTTT,CASRSQGGGPEAFF
-,few,TRBJ1-2,TRBV21-1,TGTGCCAGCACCCGCTGGGGGGGCTACACCTTC,CASTRWGGYTF
TRBD1,few,TRBJ1-5,TRBV10-3,TGTGCCATCAGTTGGGACAGCAACCAGCCCCAGCATTTT,CAISWDSNQPQHF
TRBD2,-,TRBJ2-1,TRBV29-1,TGCAGCGCATTAGGACTAGCGGGACCTCATGAGCAGTTCTTC,CSALGLAGPHEQFF
-,few,TRBJ2-2,TRBV15,TGTGCCACCAGCAGAGATAGGAGCGGGACAACGAACACCGGGGAGCTGTTTTTT,CATSRDRSGTTNTGELFF
-,-,TRBJ2-5,TRBV5-1,TGCGCCAGCAGCCCGGGGAACCAAGAGACCCAGTACTTC,CASSPGNQETQYF
TRBD2,-,TRBJ2-3,TRBV5-4,TGTGCCAGCAGCTTTGGGACTAGCGAAGCAGATACGCAGTATTTT,CASSFGTSEADTQYF
-,many,TRBJ1-1,TRBV12-3/TRBV12-4,TGTGCCAGCGAGGGTGAAGTAGGCACTGAAGCTTTCTTT,CASEGEVGTEAFF
TRBD2,-,TRBJ2-7,TRBV20-1,TGCAGTGCTAGAACTGGACTAGCGGGCGCAGTCGAGCAGTACTTC,CSARTGLAGAVEQYF
-,-,TRBJ2-1,TRBV14,TGTGCCAGCAGCCAAGGGTTAGTCATCTCCTACAATGAGCAGTTCTTC,CASSQGLVISYNEQFF
TRBD1,-,TRBJ1-2,TRBV12-3/TRBV12-4,TGTGCCAGCAGTTTAGACAGGGGCTATGGCTACACCTTC,CASSLDRGYGYTF
TRBD1,few,TRBJ2-7,TRBV10-3,TGTGCCATCAGCTCGGGACAGGGAGGGTCCTACGAGCAGTACTTC,CAISSGQGGSYEQYF
TRBD1,-,TRBJ1-1,TRBV7-9,TGTGCCAGCAGCTTAGTTGGACAAGGGGGCAACACTGAAGCTTTCTTT,CASSLVGQGGNTEAFF
TRBD1,-,TRBJ1-5,TRBV20-1,TGCAGTGCTGGACAGGGGCAGGGGCAGCCCCAGCATTTT,CSAGQGQGQPQHF
-,-,TRBJ2-1,TRBV5-1,TGCGCCAGCAGCTTAGAACGATTTAATGAGCAGTTCTTC,CASSLERFNEQFF
TRBD1,few,TRBJ2-3,TRBV19,TGTGCCAGTACCACGACAGGGAGCACAGATACGCAGTATTTT,CASTTTGSTDTQYF
-,-,TRBJ1-5,TRBV2,TGTGCCAGCAAGCCCTTGGAGGGGCCTCAGCCCCAGCATTTT,CASKPLEGPQPQHF
-,-,TRBJ2-7,TRBV4-2,TGTGCCAGCAGCCAAGTTCTGGGGACGGAGGAGCAGTACTTC,CASSQVLGTEEQYF
-,many,TRBJ1-6,TRBV20-1,TGCAGTGCCTCGGGCGGACAGATTAATTCACCCCTCCACTTT,CSASGGQINSPLHF
-,-,TRBJ2-1,TRBV4-1,TGCGCCAGCAGTCATCCGGGACCCCCGGGTGAGCAGTTCTTC,CASSHPGPPGEQFF
-,few,TRBJ2-1,TRBV12-3/TRBV12-4,TGTGCCAGCAGTTCCTCTGGCCTAAATATCAATGAGCAGTTCTTC,CASSSSGLNINEQFF
-,-,TRBJ2-5,TRBV18,TGTGCCAGCTCACCGGCGGGACTCACCCAAGAGACCCAGTACTTC,CASSPAGLTQETQYF
TRBD2,-,TRBJ2-3,TRBV20-1,TGCAGTGCCTTGGGCCAGGGACTAGCGGCCCCCCAAGATACGCAGTATTTT,CSALGQGLAAPQDTQYF
TRBD2,few,TRBJ2-1,TRBV29-1,TGCAGCGTTGAAGAGGGACTAGCGGGACCGAATGAGCAGTTCTTC,CSVEEGLAGPNEQFF
TRBD1,-,TRBJ2-6,TRBV11-2,TGTGCCAGCAGCAAGCGGACAGGGCTTCGCTCTGGGGCCAACGTCCTGACTTTC,CASSKRTGLRSGANVLTF
-,many,TRBJ1-1,TRBV20-1,TGCAGTGCTAGTCATGGGGGATTCACTGAAGCTTTCTTT,CSASHGGFTEAFF
TRBD2,-,TRBJ2-1,TRBV12-3/TRBV12-4,TGTGCCAGCAGTTCTACCGGGACTAGCGGGAGGGGTGAGCAGTTCTTC,CASSSTGTSGRGEQFF
TRBD1,few,TRBJ1-1,TRBV12-3/TRBV12-4,TGTGCCAGCAGTCCACTAACAGGGGCGAACACTGAAGCTTTCTTT,CASSPLTGANTEAFF
TRBD1,few,TRBJ2-1,TRBV12-3/TRBV12-4,TGTGCCAGCAGTAGGTGGGGGACAGTGGATGATGAGCAGTTCTTC,CASSRWGTVDDEQFF